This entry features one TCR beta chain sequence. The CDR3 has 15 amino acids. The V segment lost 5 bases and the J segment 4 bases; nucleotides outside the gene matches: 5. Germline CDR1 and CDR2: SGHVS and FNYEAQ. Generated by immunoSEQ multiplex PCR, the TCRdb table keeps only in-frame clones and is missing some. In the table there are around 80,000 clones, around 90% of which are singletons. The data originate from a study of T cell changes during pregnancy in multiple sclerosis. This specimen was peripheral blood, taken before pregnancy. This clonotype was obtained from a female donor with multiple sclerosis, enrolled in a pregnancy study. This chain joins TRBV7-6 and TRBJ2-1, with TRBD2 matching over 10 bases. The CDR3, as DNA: TGTGCCAGCAGCCAAGTAGCGGGGGGTTACAATGAGCAGTTCTTC. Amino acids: CASSQVAGGYNEQFF.